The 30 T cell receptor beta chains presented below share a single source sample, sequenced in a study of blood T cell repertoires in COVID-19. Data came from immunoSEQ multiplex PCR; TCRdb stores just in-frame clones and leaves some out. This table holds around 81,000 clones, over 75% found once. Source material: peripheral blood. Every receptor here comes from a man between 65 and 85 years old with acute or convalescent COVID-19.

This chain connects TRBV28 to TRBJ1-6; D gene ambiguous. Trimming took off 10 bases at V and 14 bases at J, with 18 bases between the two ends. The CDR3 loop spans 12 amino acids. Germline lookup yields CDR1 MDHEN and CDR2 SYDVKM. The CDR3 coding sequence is TGTGCCACTATGCAGGCACCGGCATCCCTCCACTTT. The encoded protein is CATMQAPASLHF. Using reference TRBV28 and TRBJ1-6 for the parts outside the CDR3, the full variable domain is DVKVTQSSRYLVKRTGEKVFLECVQDMDHENMFWYRQDPGLGLRLIYFSYDVKMKEKGDIPEGYSVSREKKERFSLILESASTNQTSMYLCATMQAPASLHFGNGTRLTVT.

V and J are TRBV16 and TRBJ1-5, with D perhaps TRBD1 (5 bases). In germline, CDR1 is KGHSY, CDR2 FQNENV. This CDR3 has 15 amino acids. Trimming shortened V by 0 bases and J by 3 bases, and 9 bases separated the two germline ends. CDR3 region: CASSQSWGVNQPQHF. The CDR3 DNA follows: TGTGCCAGCAGCCAATCATGGGGGGTCAATCAGCCCCAGCATTTT.

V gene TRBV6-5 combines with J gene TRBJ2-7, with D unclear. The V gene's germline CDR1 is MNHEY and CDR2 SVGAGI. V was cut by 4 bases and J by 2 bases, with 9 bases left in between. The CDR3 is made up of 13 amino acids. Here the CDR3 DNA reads TGTGCCAGCAGTTCGTCCCAGACCTACGAGCAGTACTTC. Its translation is CASSSSQTYEQYF.

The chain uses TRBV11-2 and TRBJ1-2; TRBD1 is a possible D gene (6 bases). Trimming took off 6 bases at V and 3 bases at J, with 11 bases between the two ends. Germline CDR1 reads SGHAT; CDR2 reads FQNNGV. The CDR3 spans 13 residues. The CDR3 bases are TGTGCCAGCAGTTCGGCAGGGGACTATGGCTACACCTTC. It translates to CASSSAGDYGYTF.

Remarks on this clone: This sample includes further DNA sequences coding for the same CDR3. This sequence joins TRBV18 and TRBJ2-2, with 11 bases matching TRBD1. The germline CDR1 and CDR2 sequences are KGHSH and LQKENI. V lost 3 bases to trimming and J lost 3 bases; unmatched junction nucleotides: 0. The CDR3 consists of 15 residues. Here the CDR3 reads CASSPGQGDTGELFF. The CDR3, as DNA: TGTGCCAGCTCACCGGGACAGGGGGACACCGGGGAGCTGTTTTTT.

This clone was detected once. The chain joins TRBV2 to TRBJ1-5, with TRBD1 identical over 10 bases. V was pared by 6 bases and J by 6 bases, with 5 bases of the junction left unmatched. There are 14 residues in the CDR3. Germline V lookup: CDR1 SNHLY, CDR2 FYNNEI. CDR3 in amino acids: CASSRDRGGQPQHF. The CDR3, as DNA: TGTGCCAGCAGCAGGGACAGGGGAGGTCAGCCCCAGCATTTT. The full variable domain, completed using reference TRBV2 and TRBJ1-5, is EPEVTQTPSHQVTQMGQEVILRCVPISNHLYFYWYRQILGQKVEFLVSFYNNEISEKSEIFDDQFSVERPDGSNFTLKIRSTKLEDSAMYFCASSRDRGGQPQHFGDGTRLSIL.

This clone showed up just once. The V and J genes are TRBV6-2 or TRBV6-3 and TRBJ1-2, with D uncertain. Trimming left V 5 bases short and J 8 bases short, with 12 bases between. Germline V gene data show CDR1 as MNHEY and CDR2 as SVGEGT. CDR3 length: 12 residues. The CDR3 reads CASSTPGGGYTF. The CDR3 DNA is TGTGCCAGCAGTACTCCCGGCGGGGGCTACACCTTC.

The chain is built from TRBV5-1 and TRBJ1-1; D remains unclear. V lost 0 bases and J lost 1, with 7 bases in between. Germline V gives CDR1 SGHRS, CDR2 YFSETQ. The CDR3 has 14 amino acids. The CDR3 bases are TGCGCCAGCAGCTTGGAGACATCGAACACTGAAGCTTTCTTT. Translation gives CASSLETSNTEAFF.

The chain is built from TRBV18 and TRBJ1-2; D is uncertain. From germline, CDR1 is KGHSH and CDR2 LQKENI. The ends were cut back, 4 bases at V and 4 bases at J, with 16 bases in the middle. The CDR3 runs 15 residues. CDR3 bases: TGTGCCAGCTCACTAGCAGACGGCGGTGGCTATGGCTACACCTTC. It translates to CASSLADGGGYGYTF.

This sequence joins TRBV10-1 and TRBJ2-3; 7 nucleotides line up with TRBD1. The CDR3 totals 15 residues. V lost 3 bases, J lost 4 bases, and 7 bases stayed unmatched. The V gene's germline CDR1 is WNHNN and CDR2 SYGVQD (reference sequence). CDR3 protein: CASSDSRQGADTQYF. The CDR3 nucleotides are TGCGCCAGCAGTGACTCCCGACAGGGAGCAGATACGCAGTATTTT.

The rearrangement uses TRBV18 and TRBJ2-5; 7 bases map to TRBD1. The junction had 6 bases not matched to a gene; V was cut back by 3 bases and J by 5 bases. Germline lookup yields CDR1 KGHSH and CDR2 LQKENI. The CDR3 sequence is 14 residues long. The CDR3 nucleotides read TGTGCCAGCTCACCCCCGACAGGGCGGGAGACCCAGTACTTC. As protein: CASSPPTGRETQYF.

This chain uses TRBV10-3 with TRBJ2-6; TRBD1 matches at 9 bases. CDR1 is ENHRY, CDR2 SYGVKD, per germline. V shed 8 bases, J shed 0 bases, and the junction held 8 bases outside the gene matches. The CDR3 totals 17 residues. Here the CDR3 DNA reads TGTGCCATCGCGCGATCGACAGGGGGCTCTGGGGCCAACGTCCTGACTTTC. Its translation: CAIARSTGGSGANVLTF.

DNA of the CDR3: TGTGCCAGCAGTGAGGGACAGGGTAATTCACCCCTCCACTTT. Translated, it gives CASSEGQGNSPLHF. V and J are TRBV6-4 and TRBJ1-6; 9 nucleotides line up with TRBD1. The V and J ends lost 3 bases and 6 bases, in that order; junction bases with no gene match: 0. The V gene's germline CDR1 is MRHNA and CDR2 SNTAGT. This CDR3 comprises 14 residues.

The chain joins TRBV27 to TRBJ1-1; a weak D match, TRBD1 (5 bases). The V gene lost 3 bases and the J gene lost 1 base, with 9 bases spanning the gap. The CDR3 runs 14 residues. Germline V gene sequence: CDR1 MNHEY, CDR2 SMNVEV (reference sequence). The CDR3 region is CASSLRGGNTEAFF. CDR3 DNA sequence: TGTGCCAGCAGTTTGCGGGGGGGGAACACTGAAGCTTTCTTT.

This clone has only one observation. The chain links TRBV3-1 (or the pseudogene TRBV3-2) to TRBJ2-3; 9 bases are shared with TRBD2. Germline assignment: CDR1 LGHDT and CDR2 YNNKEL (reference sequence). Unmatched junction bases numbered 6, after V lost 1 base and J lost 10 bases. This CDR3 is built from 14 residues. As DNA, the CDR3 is TGTGCCAGCAGCCAAGGCGGGGGGGCAGCAGCGCAGTATTTT. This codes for CASSQGGGAAAQYF.

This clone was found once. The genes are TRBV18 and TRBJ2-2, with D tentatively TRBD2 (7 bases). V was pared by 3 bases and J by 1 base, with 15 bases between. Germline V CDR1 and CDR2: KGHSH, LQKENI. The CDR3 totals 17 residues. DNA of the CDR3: TGTGCCAGCTCACCCCTGTGGGGGGGCGAGAACACCGGGGAGCTGTTTTTT. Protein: CASSPLWGGENTGELFF.

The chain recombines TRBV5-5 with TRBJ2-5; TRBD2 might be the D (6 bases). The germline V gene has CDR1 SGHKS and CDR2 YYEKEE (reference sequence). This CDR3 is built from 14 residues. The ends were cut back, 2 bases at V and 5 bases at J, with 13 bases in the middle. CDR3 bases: TGTGCCAGCAGCTTCGGGGCCGGAGGGGAGACCCAGTACTTC. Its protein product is CASSFGAGGETQYF.

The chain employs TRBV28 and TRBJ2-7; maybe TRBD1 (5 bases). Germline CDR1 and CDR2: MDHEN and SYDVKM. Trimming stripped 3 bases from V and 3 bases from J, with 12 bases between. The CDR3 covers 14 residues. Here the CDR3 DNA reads TGTGCCAGCAGTTTGACTCCCAGGGACTACGAGCAGTACTTC. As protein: CASSLTPRDYEQYF. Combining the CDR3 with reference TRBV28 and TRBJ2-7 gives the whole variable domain DVKVTQSSRYLVKRTGEKVFLECVQDMDHENMFWYRQDPGLGLRLIYFSYDVKMKEKGDIPEGYSVSREKKERFSLILESASTNQTSMYLCASSLTPRDYEQYFGPGTRLTVT.

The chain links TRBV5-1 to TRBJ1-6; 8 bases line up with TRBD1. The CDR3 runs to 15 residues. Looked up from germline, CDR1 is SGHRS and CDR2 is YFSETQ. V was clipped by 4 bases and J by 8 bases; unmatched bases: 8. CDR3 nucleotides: TGCGCCAGCAGCCGGGAGGACAGGGTGGATTCACCCCTCCACTTT. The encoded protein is CASSREDRVDSPLHF.

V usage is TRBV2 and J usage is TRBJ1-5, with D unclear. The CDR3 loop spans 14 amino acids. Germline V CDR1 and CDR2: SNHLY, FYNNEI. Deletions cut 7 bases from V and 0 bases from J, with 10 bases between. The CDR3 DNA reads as TGTGCCAGCACCGACAAGATTAGCAATCAGCCCCAGCATTTT. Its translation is CASTDKISNQPQHF. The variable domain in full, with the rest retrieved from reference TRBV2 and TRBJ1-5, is EPEVTQTPSHQVTQMGQEVILRCVPISNHLYFYWYRQILGQKVEFLVSFYNNEISEKSEIFDDQFSVERPDGSNFTLKIRSTKLEDSAMYFCASTDKISNQPQHFGDGTRLSIL.

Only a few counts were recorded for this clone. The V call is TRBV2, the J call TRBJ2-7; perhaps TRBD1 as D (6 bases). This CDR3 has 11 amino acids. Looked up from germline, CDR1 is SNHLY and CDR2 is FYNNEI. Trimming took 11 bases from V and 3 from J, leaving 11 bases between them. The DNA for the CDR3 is TGTGCCTGGAACAGGGACTACGAGCAGTACTTC. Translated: CAWNRDYEQYF.

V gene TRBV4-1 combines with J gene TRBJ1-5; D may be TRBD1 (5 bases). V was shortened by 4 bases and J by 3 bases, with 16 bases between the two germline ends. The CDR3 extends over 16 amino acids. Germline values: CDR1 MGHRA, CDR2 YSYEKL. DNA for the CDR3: TGCGCCAGCAGCCTCGTGATGGGGGGTCCCAATCAGCCCCAGCATTTT. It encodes CASSLVMGGPNQPQHF.

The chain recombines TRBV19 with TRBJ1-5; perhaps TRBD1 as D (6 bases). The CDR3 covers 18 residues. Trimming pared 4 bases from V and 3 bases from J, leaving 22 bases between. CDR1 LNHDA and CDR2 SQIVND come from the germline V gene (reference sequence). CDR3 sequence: CASSKRGGGVNLNQPQHF. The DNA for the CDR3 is TGTGCCAGTAGTAAAAGGGGAGGGGGTGTGAATCTCAATCAGCCCCAGCATTTT.

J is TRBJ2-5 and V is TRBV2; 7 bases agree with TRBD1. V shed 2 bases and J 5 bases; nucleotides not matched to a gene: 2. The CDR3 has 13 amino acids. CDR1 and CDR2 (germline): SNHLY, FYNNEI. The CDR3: CASSEQGVETQYF. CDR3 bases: TGTGCCAGCAGTGAACAGGGGGTTGAGACCCAGTACTTC.

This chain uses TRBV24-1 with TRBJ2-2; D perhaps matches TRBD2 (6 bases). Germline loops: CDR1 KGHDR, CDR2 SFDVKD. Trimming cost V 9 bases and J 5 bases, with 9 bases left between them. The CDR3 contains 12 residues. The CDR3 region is CATFGGTGELFF. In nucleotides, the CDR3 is TGTGCCACCTTTGGGGGGACCGGGGAGCTGTTTTTT.

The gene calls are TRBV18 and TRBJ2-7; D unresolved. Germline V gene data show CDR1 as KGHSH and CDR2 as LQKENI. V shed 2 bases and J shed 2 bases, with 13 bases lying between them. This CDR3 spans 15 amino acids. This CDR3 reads CASSPGQVIAYEQYF. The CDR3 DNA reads TGTGCCAGCTCACCAGGGCAGGTGATAGCCTACGAGCAGTACTTC.

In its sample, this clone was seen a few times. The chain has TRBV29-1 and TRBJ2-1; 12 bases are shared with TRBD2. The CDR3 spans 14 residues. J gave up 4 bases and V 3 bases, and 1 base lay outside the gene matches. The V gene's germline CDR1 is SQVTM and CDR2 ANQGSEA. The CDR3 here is CSVDGTSGYNEQFF. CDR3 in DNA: TGCAGCGTTGACGGGACTAGCGGGTACAATGAGCAGTTCTTC.

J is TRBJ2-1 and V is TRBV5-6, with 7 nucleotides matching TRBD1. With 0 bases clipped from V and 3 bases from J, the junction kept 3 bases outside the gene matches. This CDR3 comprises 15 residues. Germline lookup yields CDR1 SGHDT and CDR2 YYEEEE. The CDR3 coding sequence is TGTGCCAGCAGCTTGGGAGGGGGCGTCTACAATGAGCAGTTCTTC. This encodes CASSLGGGVYNEQFF.

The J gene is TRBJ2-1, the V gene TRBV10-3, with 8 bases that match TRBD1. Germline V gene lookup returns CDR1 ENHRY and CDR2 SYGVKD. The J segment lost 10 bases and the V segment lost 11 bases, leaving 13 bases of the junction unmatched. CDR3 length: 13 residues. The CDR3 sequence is CAAGQGGQPEQFF. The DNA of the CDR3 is TGTGCCGCAGGACAGGGAGGACAGCCGGAGCAGTTCTTC.

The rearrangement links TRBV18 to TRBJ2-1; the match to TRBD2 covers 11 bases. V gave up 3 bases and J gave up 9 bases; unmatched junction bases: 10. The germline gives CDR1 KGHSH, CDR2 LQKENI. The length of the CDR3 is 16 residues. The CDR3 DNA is TGTGCCAGCTCACCCCTAGCGGGAGGCGTTTTCATTGAGCAGTTCTTC. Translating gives CASSPLAGGVFIEQFF.